This T cell receptor beta chain was found in a study of T cell repertoires in cytomegalovirus infection. TCRdb itself ran the reads through MiXCR, one entry per CDR3 protein. The data hold roughly 730,000 distinct CDR3 sequences, with around 30% observed a single time. Trimming pared 4 bases from V and 4 bases from J, leaving 14 bases between. Germline values: CDR1 MNHEY, CDR2 SMNVEV (reference sequence). The CDR3 length is 15 residues. This clonotype was recorded once. Antigen unknown. The chain is built from TRBV27 and TRBJ2-1; D unclear. This material consisted of cultured PBMCs, taken from culture after CMV antigen stimulation. This TCR derives from a human donor in good health (CMV status not recorded). Some clones in this sample may be carry-over from other donors' samples. This CDR3 is CASSSQKVGYNEQFF. The CDR3 DNA reads TGTGCCAGCAGTTCCCAGAAAGTGGGATACAATGAGCAGTTCTTC.